This entry lists 12 T cell receptor beta chains sequenced from one sample in a study of tumor-infiltrating lymphocytes in primary liver carcinoma. Investigators took RNA and DNA out together from 20-30 mg of unsorted bulk tissue. From roughly 500 ng total RNA, TCR beta cDNA was generated with a primer in the constant region. Libraries for TCR beta were built through three nested multiplex PCR rounds, which together made up a slightly modified ARM-PCR procedure. In the first two PCR rounds, TRBV1-TRBV30 forward primers were paired with a C-beta reverse primer, and each round lasted approximately 9 cycles. TCRdb ran MiXCR on the multiplex PCR reads and lists one entry per CDR3 protein. The sample yields around 81,000 distinct CDR3 sequences, around 75% seen once. Sequencing used liver tumor tissue from sampling region 4. The subset: tumor region T4, right-lateral pole. Receptors were obtained from a woman in her fifties or sixties with primary liver carcinoma and hepatitis B virus infection.

The rearrangement links TRBV11-2 to TRBJ2-3; TRBD1 matches at 7 bases. The J call may be incorrect, as the DNA end agrees better with TRBJ1-5. Per the germline V gene, CDR1 is SGHAT and CDR2 is FQNNGV. The length of the CDR3 is 13 residues. In nucleotides, the CDR3 is TGTGCCTCTCACAGGGGAACCACGGATACGCAGCATTTT. Encoded protein: CASHRGTTDTQHF.

This clonotype has only a few counts. The chain recombines TRBV28 with TRBJ2-7, with D maybe TRBD1 (5 bases). V was trimmed by 6 bases and J by 5 bases, leaving 20 bases between them. From germline, CDR1 is MDHEN and CDR2 SYDVKM. The CDR3 runs 15 residues. Written as DNA, the CDR3 is TGTGCCAGCAGGTCCACCAGGGTCCTGGGGAACGAGCAGTACTTC. As protein: CASRSTRVLGNEQYF.

A remark on this clonotype: A read error may produce the germline difference seen at one junction end. The chain combines TRBV12-3 or TRBV12-4 with TRBJ1-4, with 11 nucleotides matching TRBD1. CDR3 length: 18 amino acids. The CDR3 spells CANSLVGQGAYSNEKLFF. The DNA for the CDR3 is TGTGCCAACAGTTTAGTAGGACAGGGGGCATACAGTAATGAAAAACTGTTTTTT.

Concerning this clonotype itself: One junction end does not reproduce the germline sequence, and a read error may be involved. V usage is TRBV11-2 and J usage is TRBJ2-1; possible D gene TRBD2, 5 bases. Germline CDR1 SGHAT, CDR2 FQNNGV. The CDR3 has 17 residues. For the CDR3, the DNA is TGTGGCAGCAGCTTACGGGGTTCTAACGGAAGCTACAATGAGCGGTTCTTC. Its translation: CGSSLRGSNGSYNERFF.

Of note for this clonotype: Its ends do not fully match the called genes, so a read error is possible. The chain has TRBV29-1 and TRBJ2-1; no firm D call. In germline, CDR1 is SQVTM, CDR2 ANQGSEA. The CDR3 is 11 residues long. For the CDR3, the DNA is TGCATCGTTAAAGTTTTTAATGAGCAGTTCTTC. It encodes CIVKVFNEQFF.

As to this clonotype: At one boundary the junction diverges from the germline segment, which might be a read error. The chain employs TRBV29-1 and TRBJ2-2, with D maybe TRBD2 (6 bases). Germline-derived CDR1 and CDR2 are SQVTM and ANQGSEA. This CDR3 region has 12 residues. CDR3 amino acids: CSVTSGAGELVF. CDR3 nucleotide sequence: TGCAGCGTGACTAGTGGCGCCGGGGAGCTAGTTTTT.

As to this clonotype: A much larger clonotype is one base distant, so this may be a read error. This chain connects TRBV4-2 to TRBJ2-2, with D maybe TRBD2 (6 bases). V was pared by 0 bases and J by 5 bases, with 13 bases between. Germline V gives CDR1 LGHNA, CDR2 YNFKEQ. This CDR3 spans 16 amino acids. The CDR3 loop reads CASSQEGGVRTGELFF. In DNA, the CDR3 is TGTGCCAGCAGCCAAGAGGGCGGGGTGAGGACCGGGGAGCTGTTTTTT.

As regards this clonotype: In this CDR3 the conserved last residue, phenylalanine or tryptophan, is missing, so a read error is likely. It is unclear where the CDR3 begins or ends on the DNA, so no DNA is shown, and the CDR3 is as TCRdb lists it. J is TRBJ1-1 and V is TRBV11-3. Per germline, CDR1 SGHNT and CDR2 YENEEA. The CDR3 has 15 residues if both end residues are counted. This CDR3 reads CASSLLGRGYTEAFS.

With respect to this clonotype: The junction and the germline gene differ at one end; a read error may be behind it. J is TRBJ2-6 and V is TRBV5-5; D call uncertain. Germline V CDR1 and CDR2: SGHKS, YYEKEE (reference sequence). The CDR3 consists of 17 residues. The CDR3 DNA follows: TGTGCCAGTAGCTTGTCACGTGTGGGCTCTGGGGCCAACGTCCTGACTTTC. Translation gives CASSLSRVGSGANVLTF.

This clonotype has at least ten counts. In DNA, the CDR3 is TGTGCCAGCAGCTTAGCTCGTCGGCCCACAGATACGCAGTATTTT. Protein sequence: CASSLARRPTDTQYF. The rearrangement uses TRBV7-9 and TRBJ2-3; no reliable D call. The germline V and J ends were trimmed by 0 bases and 2 bases, with 9 bases remaining between them. Germline loops: CDR1 SEHNR, CDR2 FQNEAQ (reference sequence). The CDR3 sequence is 15 residues long.

Regarding this clonotype: One junction end disagrees with the germline gene, perhaps due to a read error. The chain uses TRBV11-2 and TRBJ2-2; 9 bases are shared with TRBD2. CDR3 length equals 17 residues. Germline CDR1 reads SGHAT; CDR2 reads FQNNGV. DNA for the CDR3: TGTACCAGCAGTACCCGGACTAGCGCCGCGAACACCGTGGAGTTGTTTTTT. Translating gives CTSSTRTSAANTVELFF.

The chain is built from TRBV28 and TRBJ1-2; D gene uncertain. This CDR3 has 15 amino acids. V shed 4 bases and J shed 4 bases, with 16 bases lying between them. CDR1 is MDHEN, CDR2 SYDVKM, per germline. The CDR3 loop is CASSSSLRNSYGYTF. The CDR3 DNA follows: TGTGCCAGCAGTTCCTCCCTCCGGAACAGCTATGGCTACACCTTC.